Shown below are 14 T cell receptor beta chains from a single sample sequenced in a study of blood T cell repertoires in COVID-19. TCRdb's table, derived via immunoSEQ multiplex PCR, lists solely in-frame clones and lacks some. The table records fewer than 350,000 clones, approximately 89% of them present only once. The sample comprised peripheral blood. Receptors were obtained from an older woman with COVID-19, enrolled during active disease.

This clone was seen just once. The chain combines TRBV9 with TRBJ1-2; possibly TRBD1 for D (5 bases). The CDR3 totals 13 residues. Trimming pared 0 bases from V and 8 bases from J, leaving 11 bases between. Germline CDR1 SGDLS, CDR2 YYNGEE. The CDR3 spells CASSVVGLEGYTF. The CDR3 DNA is TGTGCCAGCAGCGTAGTGGGGCTGGAAGGCTACACCTTC.

V and J are TRBV6-2 or TRBV6-3 and TRBJ2-7; 9 bases align to TRBD1. Per germline, CDR1 MNHEY and CDR2 SVGEGT. The V and J ends lost 6 bases and 4 bases, in that order; junction bases with no gene match: 10. This CDR3 comprises 15 residues. CDR3 in amino acids: CASSFPGQGAYEQYF. CDR3 coding DNA: TGTGCCAGCAGCTTCCCGGGACAGGGCGCTTACGAGCAGTACTTC.

V and J are TRBV2 and TRBJ2-5, with a tentative D call TRBD2 (6 bases). The V end was cut by 6 bases, the J end by 3 bases, with 14 bases between. Germline loops: CDR1 SNHLY, CDR2 FYNNEI. CDR3 length: 14 residues. The CDR3 loop reads CASRRRGVEETQYF. As DNA, the CDR3 is TGTGCCAGCAGACGGCGGGGCGTCGAAGAGACCCAGTACTTC.

The chain couples TRBV28 to TRBJ2-1, with 11 bases identical to TRBD1. Germline loops: CDR1 MDHEN, CDR2 SYDVKM. J lost 4 bases, V lost 6 bases, and 8 bases had no gene match. This CDR3 has 16 residues. CDR3 nucleotide sequence: TGTGCCAGCAGGCCATGGGACAGGGGGGGGTACAATGAGCAGTTCTTC. Protein: CASRPWDRGGYNEQFF.

The chain couples TRBV7-9 to TRBJ1-2; no reliable D call. The CDR3 is 17 amino acids. Trimming took off 1 base at V and 0 bases at J, with 15 bases between the two ends. CDR1 SEHNR and CDR2 FQNEAQ come from the germline V gene (reference sequence). CDR3 in DNA: TGTGCCAGCAGCTTAGTACCGCTTTCGGGTGCTAACTATGGCTACACCTTC. This codes for CASSLVPLSGANYGYTF. Using reference TRBV7-9 and TRBJ1-2 for the parts outside the CDR3, the full variable domain is DTGVSQNPRHKITKRGQNVTFRCDPISEHNRLYWYRQTLGQGPEFLTYFQNEAQLEKSRLLSDRFSAERPKGSFSTLEIQRTEQGDSAMYLCASSLVPLSGANYGYTFGSGTRLTVV.

This rearrangement joins TRBV13 to TRBJ2-1; D gene ambiguous. CDR1 is PRHDT, CDR2 FYEKMQ, per germline (reference sequence). V gave up 1 base and J gave up 6 bases, with 4 bases separating them. The CDR3 has 12 residues. CDR3 DNA: TGTGCCAGCAGCTTAGTCATCAATGAGCAGTTCTTC. It encodes CASSLVINEQFF.

The chain couples TRBV18 to TRBJ1-2, with a tentative D call TRBD1 (6 bases). This CDR3 is 14 amino acids long. The V gene's germline CDR1 is KGHSH and CDR2 LQKENI. With 8 bases removed from V and 5 bases from J, the gap between germline ends came to 18 bases. CDR3: CASLSGGGSYGYTF. The DNA for the CDR3 is TGTGCCAGCCTATCGGGTGGGGGCTCGTATGGCTACACCTTC.

The chain links TRBV6-5 to TRBJ1-1, with TRBD1 matching over 7 bases. The CDR3 sequence is 12 residues long. Germline-derived CDR1 and CDR2 are MNHEY and SVGAGI. V shed 6 bases, J shed 8 bases, and the junction held 6 bases outside the gene matches. The CDR3 is CASRQGSREAFF. DNA of the CDR3: TGTGCCAGCAGACAGGGGTCCCGGGAAGCTTTCTTT.

V usage is TRBV14 and J usage is TRBJ1-2; 8 positions match TRBD1. V was clipped by 0 bases and J by 4 bases; unmatched bases: 4. From germline, CDR1 is SGHDN and CDR2 FVKESK. This CDR3 region has 15 residues. CDR3 region: CASSQDAGGSYGYTF. The CDR3, as DNA: TGTGCCAGCAGCCAAGATGCAGGGGGCAGCTATGGCTACACCTTC.

The chain links TRBV6-5 to TRBJ1-3, with TRBD1 identical over 9 bases. The V gene end was trimmed by 6 bases and the J gene end by 6 bases; junction bases not matched to a gene: 3. Germline-derived CDR1 and CDR2 are MNHEY and SVGAGI. The CDR3 is 13 residues long. The CDR3 reads CASSRTGENTIYF. The CDR3 nucleotides are TGTGCCAGCAGCCGGACAGGGGAAAACACCATATATTTT.

The chain carries TRBV5-1 and TRBJ2-7; TRBD1 agrees at 11 bases. The J segment lost 7 bases and the V segment lost 4 bases, leaving 10 bases of the junction unmatched. This CDR3 spans 15 amino acids. Germline V gives CDR1 SGHRS, CDR2 YFSETQ. Written as DNA, the CDR3 is TGCGCCAGCAGCCCAGGGACAGGGGGAACCCGGGAGCAGTACTTC. This gives the protein CASSPGTGGTREQYF. The variable domain in full, with the rest retrieved from reference TRBV5-1 and TRBJ2-7, is KAGVTQTPRYLIKTRGQQVTLSCSPISGHRSVSWYQQTPGQGLQFLFEYFSETQRNKGNFPGRFSGRQFSNSRSEMNVSTLELGDSALYLCASSPGTGGTREQYFGPGTRLTVT.

The V and J genes are TRBV6-1 and TRBJ1-1; the D gene is possibly TRBD1 (6 bases). The germline CDR1 and CDR2 sequences are MNHNS and SASEGT. The V end lost 2 bases, the J end lost 4 bases, and 17 bases lay between the germline ends. The CDR3 runs to 16 residues. The CDR3 bases are TGTGCCAGCAGTGAATTGGCTGGGGGCGATCGCACTGAAGCTTTCTTT. Translated, it gives CASSELAGGDRTEAFF.

As regards this clone: Its ends do not fully match the called genes, so a read error is possible. The J gene is TRBJ1-3, the V gene TRBV13; 7 bases agree with TRBD1. The germline gives CDR1 PRHDT, CDR2 FYEKMQ (reference sequence). The CDR3 contains 13 residues. CDR3 sequence (DNA): TGTGCCAGCACCTTAAGGGGGCGTAACACCATATATTTT. Its translation: CASTLRGRNTIYF.

DNA for the CDR3: TGTGCCAGTAGTAGACAGGGGGCTAACTATGGCTACACCTTC. It is translated as CASSRQGANYGYTF. The chain has TRBV19 and TRBJ1-2; 9 nucleotides match TRBD1. The CDR3 has 14 residues. V was clipped by 4 bases and J by 0 bases; unmatched bases: 0. Per germline, CDR1 LNHDA and CDR2 SQIVND (reference sequence).